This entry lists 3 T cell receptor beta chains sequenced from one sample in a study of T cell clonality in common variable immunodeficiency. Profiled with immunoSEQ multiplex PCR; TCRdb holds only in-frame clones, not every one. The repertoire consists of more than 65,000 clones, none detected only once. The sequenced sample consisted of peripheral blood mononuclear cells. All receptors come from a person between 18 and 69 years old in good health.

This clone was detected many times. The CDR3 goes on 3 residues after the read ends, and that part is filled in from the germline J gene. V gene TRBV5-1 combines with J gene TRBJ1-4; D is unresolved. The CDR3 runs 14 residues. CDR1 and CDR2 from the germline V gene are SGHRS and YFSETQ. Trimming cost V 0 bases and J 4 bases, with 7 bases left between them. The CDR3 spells CASSLGGFNEKLFF. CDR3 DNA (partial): TGCGCCAGCAGCTTGGGCGGGTTTAATGAAAAA. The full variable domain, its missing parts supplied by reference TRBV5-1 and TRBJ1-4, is KAGVTQTPRYLIKTRGQQVTLSCSPISGHRSVSWYQQTPGQGLQFLFEYFSETQRNKGNFPGRFSGRQFSNSRSEMNVSTLELGDSALYLCASSLGGFNEKLFFGSGTQLSVL.

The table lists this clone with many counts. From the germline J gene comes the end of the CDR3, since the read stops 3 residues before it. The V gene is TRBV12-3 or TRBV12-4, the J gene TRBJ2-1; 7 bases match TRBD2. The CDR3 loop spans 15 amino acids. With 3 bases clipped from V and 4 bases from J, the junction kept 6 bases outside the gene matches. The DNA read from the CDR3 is TGTGCCAGCAGTTTGGGGCGGGGGATATACAATGAG. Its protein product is CASSLGRGIYNE. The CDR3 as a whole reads CASSLGRGIYNEQFF.

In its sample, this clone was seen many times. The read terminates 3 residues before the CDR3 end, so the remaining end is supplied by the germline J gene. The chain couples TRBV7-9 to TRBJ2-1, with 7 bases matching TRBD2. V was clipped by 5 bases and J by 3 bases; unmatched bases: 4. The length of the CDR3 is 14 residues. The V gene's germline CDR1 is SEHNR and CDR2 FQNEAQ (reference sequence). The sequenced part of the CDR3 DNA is TGTGCCAGCAGCCCTCCGGGGGGCTACAATGAG. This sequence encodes CASSPPGGYNE. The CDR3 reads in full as CASSPPGGYNEQFF.